This TCR beta chain was observed in a study of Graves' ophthalmopathy and Graves' hyperthyroidism. PBMCs were density-gradient isolated from roughly 10 ml fresh blood. The authors amplified TCR beta CDR3 regions from RNA transcripts. The first round was an RT-PCR with HTBI primers, and the second round was a multiplex PCR. In TCRdb, the multiplex PCR reads were re-called with MiXCR into one record per CDR3 protein. Of 300,000 to 500,000 distinct CDR3 sequences in the sample, 15% were seen once. The specimen was peripheral blood. This clonotype was obtained from a woman between 18 and 30 years old with stable Graves' hyperthyroidism.

The CDR3 sequence: CASSQNDRELPEAFF. The CDR3 DNA follows: TGCGCCAGCAGCCAAAATGACAGGGAGCTACCTGAAGCTTTCTTT. V is TRBV4-1 and J is TRBJ1-1, with 7 positions matching TRBD1. Germline trimming cut 2 bases from V and 6 bases from J; bases unmatched to any gene: 9. CDR3 length equals 15 residues. The germline V gene has CDR1 MGHRA and CDR2 YSYEKL.